Presented here are 5 T cell receptor beta chains from one specimen sequenced in a study of T cell repertoires in cytomegalovirus infection. TCRdb reprocessed the reads with MiXCR, giving one entry per CDR3 protein. In the table there are 680,000 or so distinct CDR3 sequences, approximately 34% of which are singletons. The sample comprised PBMCs. These receptors were collected from a human donor in good health (CMV status not recorded). Some clones in this sample may be carry-over from other donors' samples.

This clonotype showed up just a few times. The chain employs TRBV7-2 and TRBJ2-1, with 9 bases lining up with TRBD2. CDR1 is SGHTA and CDR2 is FQGNSA in the germline V gene. Unmatched junction bases numbered 9, after V lost 5 bases and J lost 7 bases. This CDR3 contains 15 residues. Here the CDR3 reads CASSQREAGRNEQFF. CDR3 bases: TGTGCCAGCAGCCAGCGGGAGGCCGGGAGGAATGAGCAGTTCTTC.

V and J are TRBV11-1 and TRBJ2-7, with D maybe TRBD2 (6 bases). Per germline, CDR1 SGHAT and CDR2 FQDESV (reference sequence). Trimming took 5 bases from V and 0 from J, leaving 17 bases between them. The CDR3 spans 16 residues. CDR3 nucleotide sequence: TGTGCCAGCAGCCTAGGCTCTCGCGGGATCTCCTACGAGCAGTACTTC. Translating it yields CASSLGSRGISYEQYF.

This clonotype has ten or more counts. V and J are TRBV7-2 and TRBJ2-1; TRBD2 matches 7 bases. CDR1 is SGHTA and CDR2 is FQGNSA in the germline V gene. V lost 5 bases to trimming and J lost 7 bases; unmatched junction nucleotides: 8. The CDR3 has 14 amino acids. Here the CDR3 DNA reads TGTGCCAGCAGCCCCTGGACTAGTAGGAATGAGCAGTTCTTC. Translation gives CASSPWTSRNEQFF. Combining the CDR3 with reference TRBV7-2 and TRBJ2-1 gives the whole variable domain GAGVSQSPSNKVTEKGKDVELRCDPISGHTALYWYRQSLGQGLEFLIYFQGNSAPDKSGLPSDRFSAERTGGSVSTLTIQRTQQEDSAVYLCASSPWTSRNEQFFGPGTRLTVL.

This clonotype was observed a few times. The chain couples TRBV2 to TRBJ1-1; 8 bases fit TRBD1. The V and J ends lost 4 bases and 3 bases, in that order; junction bases with no gene match: 1. Germline V gene lookup returns CDR1 SNHLY and CDR2 FYNNEI. CDR3 size: 13 residues. The CDR3 protein is CASSVQGDTEAFF. The CDR3 DNA reads as TGTGCCAGCAGTGTACAGGGGGACACTGAAGCTTTCTTT.

Many counts were recorded for this clonotype. The chain uses TRBV24-1 and TRBJ2-1; D might be TRBD2 (5 bases). This CDR3 is 17 amino acids long. Trimming removed 4 bases at V and 0 bases at J, with 15 bases between. Germline V gene data show CDR1 as KGHDR and CDR2 as SFDVKD. CDR3: CATSDLATSSSYNEQFF. The DNA for the CDR3 is TGTGCCACCAGTGACCTAGCCACATCAAGCTCCTACAATGAGCAGTTCTTC.